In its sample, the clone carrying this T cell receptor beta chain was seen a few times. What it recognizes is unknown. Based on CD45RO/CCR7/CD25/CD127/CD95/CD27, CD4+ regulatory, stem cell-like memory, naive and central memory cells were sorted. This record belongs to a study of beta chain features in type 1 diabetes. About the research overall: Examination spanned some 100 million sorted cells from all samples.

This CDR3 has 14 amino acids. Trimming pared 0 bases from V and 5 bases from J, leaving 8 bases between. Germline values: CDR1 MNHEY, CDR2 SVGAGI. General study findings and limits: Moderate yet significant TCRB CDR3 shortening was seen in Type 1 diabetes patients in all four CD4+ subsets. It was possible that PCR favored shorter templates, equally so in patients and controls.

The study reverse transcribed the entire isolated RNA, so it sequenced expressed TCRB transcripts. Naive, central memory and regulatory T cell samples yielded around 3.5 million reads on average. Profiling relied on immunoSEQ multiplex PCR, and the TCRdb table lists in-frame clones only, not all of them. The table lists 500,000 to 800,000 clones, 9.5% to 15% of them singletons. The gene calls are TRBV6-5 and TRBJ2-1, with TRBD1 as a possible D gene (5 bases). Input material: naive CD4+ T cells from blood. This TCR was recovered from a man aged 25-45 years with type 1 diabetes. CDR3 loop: CASSYSGRDNEQFF. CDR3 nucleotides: TGTGCCAGCAGTTACTCTGGCAGGGACAATGAGCAGTTCTTC.